The 17 T cell receptor beta chains listed next were all sequenced from one sample in a study of blood T cell repertoires in COVID-19. TCRdb's table, derived via immunoSEQ multiplex PCR, lists solely in-frame clones and lacks some. The data contain around 270,000 clones, 80% to 90% of them seen just once; the ten biggest clones take up about 5%. Sequenced input: peripheral blood. The receptor source for this set is a middle-aged man with acute or convalescent COVID-19.

The chain recombines TRBV3-1 (or the pseudogene TRBV3-2) with TRBJ2-3; 9 nucleotides align to TRBD2. V lost 5 bases and J lost 3; bases outside the gene matches: 9. The CDR3 sequence is 16 residues long. In germline, CDR1 is LGHDT, CDR2 YNNKEL (reference sequence). The CDR3 DNA is TGTGCCAGCAGCTCCGGCCAGCGGGGGGCTACAGATACGCAGTATTTT. Its protein product is CASSSGQRGATDTQYF.

V gene TRBV5-1 combines with J gene TRBJ1-1; D is unclear. V lost 1 base and J lost 4, with 14 bases in between. Germline values: CDR1 SGHRS, CDR2 YFSETQ. The CDR3 sequence is 15 residues long. The CDR3: CASSLLGHMGTEAFF. In DNA form, the CDR3 reads TGCGCCAGCAGCTTGTTGGGCCACATGGGCACTGAAGCTTTCTTT.

The chain recombines TRBV10-3 with TRBJ2-3, with D perhaps TRBD1 (7 bases). The ends were cut back, 3 bases at V and 6 bases at J, with 13 bases in the middle. This CDR3 has 14 residues. In germline, CDR1 is ENHRY, CDR2 SYGVKD. The chain's CDR3 is CAISDVSGGDTQYF. Here the CDR3 DNA reads TGTGCCATCAGTGATGTGTCAGGGGGGGATACGCAGTATTTT.

This clone has just one count. V and J are TRBV5-6 and TRBJ2-3, with D maybe TRBD2 (5 bases). There are 12 residues in the CDR3. The germline CDR1 and CDR2 sequences are SGHDT and YYEEEE. Trimming shortened V by 2 bases and J by 6 bases, and 7 bases separated the two germline ends. This CDR3 is CASSLAADTQYF. The CDR3 DNA reads TGTGCCAGCAGCTTAGCGGCCGATACGCAGTATTTT. The variable domain in full, completed from reference TRBV5-6 and TRBJ2-3, reads DAGVTQSPTHLIKTRGQQVTLRCSPKSGHDTVSWYQQALGQGPQFIFQYYEEEERQRGNFPDRFSGHQFPNYSSELNVNALLLGDSALYLCASSLAADTQYFGPGTRLTVL.

V is TRBV2 and J is TRBJ1-5, with 7 bases identical to TRBD1. Germline V gives CDR1 SNHLY, CDR2 FYNNEI. V was pared by 6 bases and J by 4 bases, with 6 bases of the junction left unmatched. This CDR3 has 14 residues. The CDR3 spells CASSQLTGNQPQHF. The CDR3 bases are TGTGCCAGCAGCCAATTGACAGGGAATCAGCCCCAGCATTTT.

In this sample, this clone turned up once. V and J are TRBV7-9 and TRBJ1-2; D not certain. The CDR3 contains 14 residues. CDR1 SEHNR and CDR2 FQNEAQ come from the germline V gene (reference sequence). The V end lost 3 bases, the J end lost 4 bases, and 12 bases lay between the germline ends. CDR3 nucleotides: TGTGCCAGCAGCTTGACGGGTGCGGGCTATGGCTACACCTTC. As protein: CASSLTGAGYGYTF.

The rearrangement uses TRBV7-6 and TRBJ2-1; TRBD2 agrees at 8 bases. CDR1 and CDR2 from the germline V gene are SGHVS and FNYEAQ. The CDR3 has 17 residues. V gave up 7 bases and J gave up 4 bases; unmatched junction bases: 15. CDR3 DNA sequence: TGTGCCAGCAAGCCCGGGGGAGCGGGGGTTCCTTACAATGAGCAGTTCTTC. Translating gives CASKPGGAGVPYNEQFF. Based on the CDR3 plus reference TRBV7-6 and TRBJ2-1, the full variable domain is GAGVSQSPRYKVTKRGQDVALRCDPISGHVSLYWYRQALGQGPEFLTYFNYEAQQDKSGLPNDRFSAERPEGSISTLTIQRTEQRDSAMYRCASKPGGAGVPYNEQFFGPGTRLTVL.

The V and J genes are TRBV29-1 and TRBJ1-5, with 7 nucleotides matching TRBD1. The J segment lost 4 bases and the V segment lost 7 bases, leaving 4 bases of the junction unmatched. The V gene's germline CDR1 is SQVTM and CDR2 ANQGSEA. There are 12 residues in the CDR3. CDR3 sequence reads: CSATQGNQPQHF. In DNA form, the CDR3 reads TGCAGCGCAACACAGGGGAATCAGCCCCAGCATTTT.

V is TRBV6-5 and J is TRBJ1-5; D ambiguous. The CDR3 sequence is 12 residues long. Germline CDR1 reads MNHEY; CDR2 reads SVGAGI. Trimming removed 8 bases from V and 6 bases from J, with 11 bases in between. CDR3 DNA: TGTGCCAGCCGGAGGGAGACTCAGCCCCAGCATTTT. As protein: CASRRETQPQHF.

The V and J genes are TRBV30 and TRBJ1-4; D ambiguous. Germline lookup yields CDR1 GTSNPN and CDR2 SVGIG (reference sequence). CDR3 length equals 13 residues. The CDR3 coding sequence is TGTGCTACCTCGGTGAGGAGGAGCGAAAAACTGTTTTTT. It translates to CATSVRRSEKLFF.

The V and J genes are TRBV5-4 and TRBJ1-1; 7 bases line up with TRBD1. Germline assignment: CDR1 SGHNT and CDR2 YYREEE (reference sequence). Trimming cost V 0 bases and J 4 bases; bases outside gene matches: 6. The CDR3 sequence is 15 residues long. CDR3 nucleotide sequence: TGTGCCAGCAGCTTGGAGGCAGGGGGTGGCACTGAAGCTTTCTTT. It translates to CASSLEAGGGTEAFF.

This clone was seen a single time. The genes are TRBV5-6 and TRBJ2-3, with 9 positions matching TRBD2. The CDR3 has 14 amino acids. Germline V lookup: CDR1 SGHDT, CDR2 YYEEEE. J was trimmed by 2 bases and V by 7 bases; bases with no gene match: 5. The CDR3 sequence is CASSSGAATDTQYF. Here the CDR3 DNA reads TGTGCCAGCTCTAGCGGGGCCGCCACAGATACGCAGTATTTT.

Note on this clone: The sample carries other DNA sequences with the same CDR3. V usage is TRBV11-2 and J usage is TRBJ1-1, with D maybe TRBD1 (5 bases). Germline CDR1 reads SGHAT; CDR2 reads FQNNGV. The CDR3 runs to 13 residues. The V gene lost 5 bases and the J gene lost 4 bases, with 11 bases spanning the gap. The CDR3 loop reads CASSLSGGTEAFF. The CDR3 bases are TGTGCCAGCAGCCTCTCGGGGGGCACTGAAGCTTTCTTT.

This clone was counted once. The chain uses TRBV19 and TRBJ2-3; D is perhaps TRBD2 (7 bases). Deletions cut 0 bases from V and 5 bases from J, with 12 bases between. This CDR3 comprises 15 residues. CDR1 and CDR2 (germline): LNHDA, SQIVND (reference sequence). The CDR3 loop reads CASSIEGGHGDTQYF. The CDR3 bases are TGTGCCAGTAGTATAGAGGGGGGGCATGGAGATACGCAGTATTTT.

The genes are TRBV3-1 (or the pseudogene TRBV3-2) and TRBJ2-1; TRBD2 matches 9 bases. V shed 2 bases, J shed 4 bases, and the junction held 6 bases outside the gene matches. This CDR3 comprises 16 residues. CDR1 LGHDT and CDR2 YNNKEL come from the germline V gene (reference sequence). CDR3 residues: CASSQFSGGLYNEQFF. The CDR3 region has the DNA TGTGCCAGCAGCCAATTTAGCGGGGGCCTTTACAATGAGCAGTTCTTC.

This chain links TRBV7-9 with TRBJ2-1; D uncertain. The germline gives CDR1 SEHNR, CDR2 FQNEAQ (reference sequence). This CDR3 comprises 12 residues. Trimming took 1 base from V and 7 from J, leaving 5 bases between them. The CDR3 DNA reads as TGTGCCAGCAGCTTAGATTATAATGAGCAGTTCTTC. This encodes CASSLDYNEQFF.

The chain joins TRBV6-1 to TRBJ2-7; D call uncertain. Trimming took off 2 bases at V and 3 bases at J, with 14 bases between the two ends. This CDR3 contains 15 residues. CDR1 is MNHNS and CDR2 is SASEGT in the germline V gene. DNA of the CDR3: TGTGCCAGCAGTGAAACGGTCGCCGCTGTCTACGAGCAGTACTTC. Protein: CASSETVAAVYEQYF.